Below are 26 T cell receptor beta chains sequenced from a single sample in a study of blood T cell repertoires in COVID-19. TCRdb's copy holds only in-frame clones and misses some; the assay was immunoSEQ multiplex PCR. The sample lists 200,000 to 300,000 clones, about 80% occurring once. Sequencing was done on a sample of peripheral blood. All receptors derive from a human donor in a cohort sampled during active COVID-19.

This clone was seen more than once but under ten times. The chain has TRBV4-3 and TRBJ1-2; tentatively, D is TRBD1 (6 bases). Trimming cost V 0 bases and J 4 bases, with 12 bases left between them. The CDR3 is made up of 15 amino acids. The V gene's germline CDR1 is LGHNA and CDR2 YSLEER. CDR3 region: CASSQDQGTFYGYTF. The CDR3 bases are TGCGCCAGCAGCCAAGATCAGGGGACGTTCTATGGCTACACCTTC.

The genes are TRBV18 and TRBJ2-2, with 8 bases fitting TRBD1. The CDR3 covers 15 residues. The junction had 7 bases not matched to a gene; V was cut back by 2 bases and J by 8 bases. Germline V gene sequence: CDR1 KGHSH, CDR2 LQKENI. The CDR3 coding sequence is TGTGCCAGCTCACCAGGGACAGGTGTGGATGGGGAGCTGTTTTTT. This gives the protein CASSPGTGVDGELFF.

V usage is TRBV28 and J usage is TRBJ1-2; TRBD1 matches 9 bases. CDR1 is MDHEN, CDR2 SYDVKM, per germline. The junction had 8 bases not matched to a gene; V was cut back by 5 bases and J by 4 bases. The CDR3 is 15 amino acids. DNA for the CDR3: TGTGCCAGCAGTCCCCCGGGACAGGGCACCTATGGCTACACCTTC. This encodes CASSPPGQGTYGYTF.

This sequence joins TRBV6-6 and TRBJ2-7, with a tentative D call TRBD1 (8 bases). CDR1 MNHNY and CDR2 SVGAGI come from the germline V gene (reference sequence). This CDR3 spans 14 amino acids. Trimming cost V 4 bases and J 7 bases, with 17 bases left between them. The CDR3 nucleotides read TGTGCCAGCAGTTTCGGAGACAGGGGAGGGGAGCAGTACTTC. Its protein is CASSFGDRGGEQYF.

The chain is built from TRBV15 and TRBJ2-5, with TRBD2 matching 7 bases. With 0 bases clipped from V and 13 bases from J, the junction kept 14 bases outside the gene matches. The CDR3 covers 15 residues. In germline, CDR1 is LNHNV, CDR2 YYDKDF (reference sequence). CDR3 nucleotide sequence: TGTGCCACCAGCAGAGATCTATCGGACGGGGGGATTCCGTACTTC. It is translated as CATSRDLSDGGIPYF.

The CDR3: CASSLESRRPRTGNGYTF. The CDR3 bases are TGTGCCAGCAGCTTAGAGTCCAGGAGACCCCGTACGGGGAATGGCTACACCTTC. This chain joins TRBV7-2 and TRBJ1-2; D unresolved. Deletions cut 1 base from V and 6 bases from J, with 24 bases between. Germline-derived CDR1 and CDR2 are SGHTA and FQGNSA. This CDR3 comprises 18 residues.

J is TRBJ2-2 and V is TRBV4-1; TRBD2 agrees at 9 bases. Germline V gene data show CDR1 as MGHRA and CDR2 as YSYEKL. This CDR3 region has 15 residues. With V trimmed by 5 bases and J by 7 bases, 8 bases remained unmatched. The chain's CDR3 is CASSSSSGTIGELFF. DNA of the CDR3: TGCGCCAGCAGCTCTTCTAGCGGGACGATCGGGGAGCTGTTTTTT.

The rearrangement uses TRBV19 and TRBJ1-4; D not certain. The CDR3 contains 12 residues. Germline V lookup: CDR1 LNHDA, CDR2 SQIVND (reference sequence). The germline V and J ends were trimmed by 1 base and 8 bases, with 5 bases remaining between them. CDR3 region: CASSIGGEKLFF. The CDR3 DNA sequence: TGTGCCAGTAGTATAGGCGGCGAAAAACTGTTTTTT.

The CDR3 DNA reads as TGTGCCAGCACCAAAAATTCACCCCTCCACTTT. It specifies CASTKNSPLHF. The chain couples TRBV28 to TRBJ1-6; D unresolved. The CDR3 runs to 11 residues. V lost 7 bases to trimming and J lost 7 bases, with 5 bases between them. CDR1 is MDHEN and CDR2 is SYDVKM in the germline V gene.

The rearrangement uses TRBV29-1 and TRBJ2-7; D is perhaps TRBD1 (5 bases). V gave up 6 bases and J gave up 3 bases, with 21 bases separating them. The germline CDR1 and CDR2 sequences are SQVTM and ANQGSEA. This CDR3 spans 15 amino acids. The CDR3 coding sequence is TGCAGCGTCCGAACCCCCTCAAGACAGAACTACGAGCAGTACTTC. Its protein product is CSVRTPSRQNYEQYF.

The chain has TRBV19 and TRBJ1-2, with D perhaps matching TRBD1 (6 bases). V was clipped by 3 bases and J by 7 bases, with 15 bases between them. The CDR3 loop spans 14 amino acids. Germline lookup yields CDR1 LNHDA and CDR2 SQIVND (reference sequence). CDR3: CASSMGGLSTGYTF. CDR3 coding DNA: TGTGCCAGTAGTATGGGGGGGCTGTCGACTGGCTACACCTTC.

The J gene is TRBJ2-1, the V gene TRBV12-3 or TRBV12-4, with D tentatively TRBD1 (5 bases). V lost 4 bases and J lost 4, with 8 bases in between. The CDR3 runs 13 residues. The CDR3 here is CASSSDIYNEQFF. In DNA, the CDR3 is TGTGCCAGCAGTTCGGACATTTACAATGAGCAGTTCTTC.

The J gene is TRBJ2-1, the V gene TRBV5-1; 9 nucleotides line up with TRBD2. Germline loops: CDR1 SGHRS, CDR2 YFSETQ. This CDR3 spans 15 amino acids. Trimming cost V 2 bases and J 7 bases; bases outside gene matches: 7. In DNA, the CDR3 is TGCGCCAGCAGCTTAGCAGCGGGGGGCTTGAATGAGCAGTTCTTC. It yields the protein CASSLAAGGLNEQFF.

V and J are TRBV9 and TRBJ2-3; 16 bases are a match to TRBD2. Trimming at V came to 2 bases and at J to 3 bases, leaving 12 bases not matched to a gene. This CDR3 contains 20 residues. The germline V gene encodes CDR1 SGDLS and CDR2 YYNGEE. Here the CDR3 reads CASSVFLPGLAGGRTDTQYF. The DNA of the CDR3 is TGTGCCAGCAGCGTGTTCTTACCGGGACTAGCGGGGGGGCGGACAGATACGCAGTATTTT.

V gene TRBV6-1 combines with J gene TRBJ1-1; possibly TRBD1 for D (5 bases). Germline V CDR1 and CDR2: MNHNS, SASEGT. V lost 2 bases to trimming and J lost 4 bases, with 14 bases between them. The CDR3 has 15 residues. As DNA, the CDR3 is TGTGCCAGCAGTGAAAGGTGGACATTAGCCACTGAAGCTTTCTTT. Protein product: CASSERWTLATEAFF.

This CDR3 reads CASSQLAGVTYEQYF. CDR3 coding DNA: TGTGCCAGCAGTCAACTAGCGGGGGTAACCTACGAGCAGTACTTC. The rearrangement joins TRBV6-5 to TRBJ2-7; the match to TRBD2 covers 11 bases. This CDR3 contains 15 residues. J gave up 2 bases and V 5 bases, and 5 bases lay outside the gene matches. The V gene's germline CDR1 is MNHEY and CDR2 SVGAGI.

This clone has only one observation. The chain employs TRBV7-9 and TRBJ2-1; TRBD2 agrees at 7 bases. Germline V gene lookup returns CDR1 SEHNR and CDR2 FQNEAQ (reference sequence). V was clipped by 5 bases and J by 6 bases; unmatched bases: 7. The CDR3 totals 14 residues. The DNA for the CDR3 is TGTGCCAGCAGCGGGGCGAGGACTAGCAATGAGCAGTTCTTC. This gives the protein CASSGARTSNEQFF.

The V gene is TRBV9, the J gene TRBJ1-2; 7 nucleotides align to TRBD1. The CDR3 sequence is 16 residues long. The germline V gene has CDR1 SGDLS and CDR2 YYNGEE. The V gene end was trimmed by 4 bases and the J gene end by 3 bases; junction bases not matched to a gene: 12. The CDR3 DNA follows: TGTGCCAGCAGCTTTATGACAGGGAAAACCGACTATGGCTACACCTTC. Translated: CASSFMTGKTDYGYTF.

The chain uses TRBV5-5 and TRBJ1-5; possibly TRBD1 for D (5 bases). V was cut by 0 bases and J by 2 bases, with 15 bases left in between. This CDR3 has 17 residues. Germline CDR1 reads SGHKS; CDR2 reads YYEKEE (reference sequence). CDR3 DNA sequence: TGTGCCAGCAGCTTGGGGGCCGGGGGTTGGGGCAATCAGCCCCAGCATTTT. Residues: CASSLGAGGWGNQPQHF. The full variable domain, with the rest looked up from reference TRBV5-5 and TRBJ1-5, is DAGVTQSPTHLIKTRGQQVTLRCSPISGHKSVSWYQQVLGQGPQFIFQYYEKEERGRGNFPDRFSARQFPNYSSELNVNALLLGDSALYLCASSLGAGGWGNQPQHFGDGTRLSIL.

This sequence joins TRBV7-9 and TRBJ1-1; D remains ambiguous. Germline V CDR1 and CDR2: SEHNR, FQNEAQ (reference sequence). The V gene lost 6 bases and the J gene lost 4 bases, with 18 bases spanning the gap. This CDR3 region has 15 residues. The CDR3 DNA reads TGTGCCAGCAGGCGGGATGAGGTGGCGGGCACTGAAGCTTTCTTT. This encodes CASRRDEVAGTEAFF.

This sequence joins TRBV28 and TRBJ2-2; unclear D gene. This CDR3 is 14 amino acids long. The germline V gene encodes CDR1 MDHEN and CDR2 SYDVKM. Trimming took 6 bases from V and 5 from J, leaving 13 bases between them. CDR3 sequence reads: CASSRRRGTGELFF. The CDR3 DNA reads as TGTGCCAGCAGCAGAAGGCGCGGTACCGGGGAGCTGTTTTTT.

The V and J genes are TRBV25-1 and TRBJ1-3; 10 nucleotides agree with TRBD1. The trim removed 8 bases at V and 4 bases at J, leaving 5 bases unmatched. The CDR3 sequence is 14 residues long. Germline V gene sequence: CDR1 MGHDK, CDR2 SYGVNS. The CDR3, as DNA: TGTGCCAGCGGAGACAGGGGGCCGGGAAACACCATATATTTT. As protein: CASGDRGPGNTIYF.

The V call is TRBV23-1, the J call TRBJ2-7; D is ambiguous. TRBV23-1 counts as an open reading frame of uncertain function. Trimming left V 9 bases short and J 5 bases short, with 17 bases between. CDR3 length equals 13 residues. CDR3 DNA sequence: TGCGCCAGGGTGGGTTTGAGGCTCCACGAGCAGTACTTC. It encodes CARVGLRLHEQYF.

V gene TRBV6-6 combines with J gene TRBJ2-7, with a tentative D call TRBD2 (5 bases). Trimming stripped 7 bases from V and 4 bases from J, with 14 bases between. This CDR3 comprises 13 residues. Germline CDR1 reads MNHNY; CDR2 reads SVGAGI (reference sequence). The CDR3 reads CASKGRAGYEQYF. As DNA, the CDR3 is TGTGCCAGCAAGGGTAGGGCGGGTTACGAGCAGTACTTC.

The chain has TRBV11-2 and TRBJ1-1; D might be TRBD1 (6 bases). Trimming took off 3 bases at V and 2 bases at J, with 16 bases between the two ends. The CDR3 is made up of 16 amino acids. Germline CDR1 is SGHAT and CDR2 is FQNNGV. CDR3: CASSFPGDSLNTEAFF. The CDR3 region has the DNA TGTGCCAGCAGCTTTCCAGGGGATAGTTTAAACACTGAAGCTTTCTTT.

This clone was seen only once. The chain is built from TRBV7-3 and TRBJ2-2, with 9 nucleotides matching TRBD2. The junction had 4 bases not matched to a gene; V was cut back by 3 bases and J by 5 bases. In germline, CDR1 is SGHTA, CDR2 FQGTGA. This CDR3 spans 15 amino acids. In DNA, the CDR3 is TGTGCCAGCAGCTTCCTGGCGGGAGGGACCGGGGAGCTGTTTTTT. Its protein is CASSFLAGGTGELFF.